Below are 8 T cell receptor beta chains sequenced from a single sample in a study of T cell responses to AZD1222 COVID-19 vaccine. Some clones are missing from TCRdb's copy, which holds only in-frame ones; the method was immunoSEQ multiplex PCR. Of some 47,000 clones listed, under 85% were seen once; the top ten hold under 65%. The sample here was peripheral blood, taken on day 0 of AZD1222 vaccination. All receptors derive from an adult in good health.

V usage is TRBV10-2 and J usage is TRBJ2-1; D unclear. The V and J ends lost 6 bases and 9 bases respectively, with 6 bases between them. Per the germline V gene, CDR1 is WSHSY and CDR2 is SAAADI. The CDR3 spans 10 residues. The CDR3 coding sequence is TGCGCCAGCAGGGAGAGTGAGCAGTTCTTC. This gives the protein CASRESEQFF.

This clone turned up a few times. CDR3 protein: CAHGDTSNNEQFF. Written as DNA, the CDR3 is TGTGCCCACGGGGACACCTCAAACAATGAGCAGTTCTTC. The chain recombines TRBV2 with TRBJ2-1, with D possibly TRBD1 on 6 matching bases. The CDR3 totals 13 residues. Trimming removed 11 bases from V and 5 bases from J, with 16 bases in between. The germline CDR1 and CDR2 sequences are SNHLY and FYNNEI.

This clone occurred a few times. The chain carries TRBV7-9 and TRBJ2-3, with D possibly matching TRBD1 (6 bases). From germline, CDR1 is SEHNR and CDR2 FQNEAQ (reference sequence). The CDR3 extends over 15 amino acids. Between the trimmed V and J ends, which lost 11 bases and 3 bases, there was a span of 21 bases. The DNA of the CDR3 is TGTGCCGTACACGCCCAGGGGCGTATTACAGATACGCAGTATTTT. Residues: CAVHAQGRITDTQYF.

The rearrangement links TRBV18 to TRBJ2-7, with 8 bases fitting TRBD2. The CDR3 totals 14 residues. The germline V gene has CDR1 KGHSH and CDR2 LQKENI. Unmatched junction bases numbered 3, after V lost 5 bases and J lost 0 bases. DNA of the CDR3: TGTGCCAGCTCAAGCACTAGCGGCTCCTACGAGCAGTACTTC. The encoded protein is CASSSTSGSYEQYF.

The rearrangement joins TRBV3-1 (or the pseudogene TRBV3-2) to TRBJ2-2, with D possibly matching TRBD2 (9 bases). Trimming took 11 bases from V and 4 from J, leaving 23 bases between them. CDR3 size: 16 residues. Germline CDR1 and CDR2: LGHDT and YNNKEL (reference sequence). CDR3 sequence (DNA): TGTGCCGTCAAGCGGGGGGAGACAGGGGTCACCGGGGAGCTGTTTTTT. This sequence encodes CAVKRGETGVTGELFF.

The chain combines TRBV24-1 with TRBJ2-1; D ambiguous. The CDR3 loop spans 11 amino acids. V dropped 8 bases and J dropped 6 bases, with 7 bases sitting between them. The V gene's germline CDR1 is KGHDR and CDR2 SFDVKD. The DNA for the CDR3 is TGTGCCACCACTAGTCGCAATGAGCAGTTCTTC. Translation: CATTSRNEQFF.

This clone was detected once. The chain joins TRBV10-3 to TRBJ1-5, with D possibly TRBD1 on 6 matching bases. Trimming removed 3 bases at V and 0 bases at J, with 18 bases between. The germline gives CDR1 ENHRY, CDR2 SYGVKD. The CDR3 length is 18 residues. In nucleotides, the CDR3 is TGTGCCATCAGTGACCCCGCGGGGGGCACATATAGCAATCAGCCCCAGCATTTT. It encodes CAISDPAGGTYSNQPQHF.

The DNA of the CDR3 is TGTGCCAGCAGTTCGCCCGTTGTATCGGGCTACACCTTC. Translation gives CASSSPVVSGYTF. V usage is TRBV28 and J usage is TRBJ1-2, with no clear D. The V and J ends lost 4 bases and 8 bases respectively, with 14 bases between them. Germline V gives CDR1 MDHEN, CDR2 SYDVKM. The CDR3 is 13 residues long.